This section outlines one T cell receptor (beta chain) sequence together with its context. What it recognizes is unknown. The sample comes from a study of cytomegalovirus exposure and HLA in healthy donors. Trimming stripped 4 bases from V and 1 base from J, with 11 bases between. The CDR3 contains 15 residues. Germline CDR1 and CDR2: SGHNT and YYREEE (reference sequence). The PCR employed 60 Vbeta primers together with 13 Jbeta primers. TCRdb keeps only in-frame clones here, not all; method: immunoSEQ multiplex PCR. The sample includes under 100,000 clones, around three fifths of them seen just once. Study-wide points: Previous analysis showed most TCR beta V segments were productive about 87% or about 30% of the time. In a later analysis, CMV-associated beta chains were mostly HLA-associated, it appeared. Versus the roughly 700-donor mean, an Asian-associated ancestry cluster reportedly showed fewer N-insertions in a later analysis. There was a cluster of highly shared sequence variants that was likely a sequencing artifact.

Sequencing was done on a sample of PBMCs. The receptor's source is a woman aged 40 to 49 in good health and CMV-seropositive. The chain uses TRBV5-4 and TRBJ2-2, with a weak D call TRBD2 (5 bases). For the CDR3, the DNA is TGTGCCAGCAGCGTTCAAGGAGGGAACACCGGGGAGCTGTTTTTT. This gives the protein CASSVQGGNTGELFF.